This T cell receptor (beta chain) originates from a study of monozygotic twins with inflammatory bowel disease. The CDR3 length is 11 residues. The V gene's germline CDR1 is SQVTM and CDR2 ANQGSEA. Regarding the study as a whole: Telling different T cell subtypes apart from each other was not possible. IBD-affected twins scored below their healthy co-twins in TCRbeta diversity (inverse Simpson).

Turning to this clonotype: Its target is unknown.

Unfractionated whole blood yielded total RNA, and T cells were not sorted. Both the TCRalpha cDNA and the TCRbeta cDNA were taken through two nested PCRs, lasting around 15 and 9 cycles. TCRdb reprocessed the 5' RACE reads and keeps a single row for each CDR3 protein, giving no DNA. Its table records 350,000 to 500,000 distinct CDR3 sequences. Sequences were obtained from blood. The J gene is TRBJ2-4, the V gene TRBV29-1. The sequence derives from a human donor with ulcerative colitis or Crohn's disease, or a healthy co-twin of an affected twin (not recorded which). CDR3 loop: CSVESYGMQYF.